The rows below give T cell receptor beta chains drawn from one sample of a study of cytomegalovirus exposure and HLA in healthy donors. Clones were sequenced by immunoSEQ multiplex PCR, and TCRdb holds only the in-frame ones, with some missing. Of 90,000 to 100,000 clones listed, about 93% are singletons. Sequencing used PBMCs. These receptor sequences come from a woman under 40 in good health and CMV-seropositive. Each CDR3 is given with its conserved first and last residue. A D gene is named only where the DNA matches it firmly. Clone size appears in some rows only: once, few, many, or a class for an expanded clone.

v_gene: TRBV18
j_gene: TRBJ2-6
d_gene: NA
abundance: NA
CDR3aa: CASSQIRGSGANVLTF
CDR3nt: TGTGCCAGCTCTCAGATACGGGGATCTGGGGCCAACGTCCTGACTTTC

v_gene: TRBV10-1
j_gene: TRBJ2-1
d_gene: TRBD2
abundance: NA
CDR3aa: CASSSSGRAHEQFF
CDR3nt: TGCGCCAGCAGCTCTAGCGGGAGAGCCCATGAGCAGTTCTTC

v_gene: TRBV14
j_gene: TRBJ2-3
d_gene: NA
abundance: NA
CDR3aa: CASSHGETSTDTQYF
CDR3nt: TGTGCCAGCAGCCACGGAGAAACAAGCACAGATACGCAGTATTTT

v_gene: TRBV28
j_gene: TRBJ1-3
d_gene: NA
abundance: NA
CDR3aa: CQSGRSGNTIYF
CDR3nt: TGTCAATCAGGGCGCTCTGGAAACACCATATATTTT

v_gene: TRBV13
j_gene: TRBJ1-3
d_gene: NA
abundance: NA
CDR3aa: CASSFSGQGNTIYF
CDR3nt: TGTGCCAGCAGTTTTTCAGGGCAAGGAAACACCATATATTTT

v_gene: TRBV20-1
j_gene: TRBJ1-1
d_gene: NA
abundance: NA
CDR3aa: CSASPDTEAFF
CDR3nt: TGCAGTGCTAGCCCGGACACTGAAGCTTTCTTT

v_gene: TRBV4-2
j_gene: TRBJ1-1
d_gene: TRBD1
abundance: NA
CDR3aa: CASSQDGTGNTEAFF
CDR3nt: TGTGCCAGCAGCCAAGATGGGACAGGGAACACTGAAGCTTTCTTT

v_gene: TRBV4-2
j_gene: TRBJ1-5
d_gene: TRBD1
abundance: NA
CDR3aa: CASSLRQGLPNQPQHF
CDR3nt: TGTGCCAGCAGCCTTAGACAGGGGCTCCCTAATCAGCCCCAGCATTTT

v_gene: TRBV5-1
j_gene: TRBJ1-1
d_gene: TRBD1
abundance: NA
CDR3aa: CASSLAGQGNTEAFF
CDR3nt: TGCGCCAGCAGCTTGGCGGGACAGGGGAACACTGAAGCTTTCTTT

v_gene: TRBV4-3
j_gene: TRBJ2-1
d_gene: TRBD2
abundance: NA
CDR3aa: CASSQSLAGNEQFF
CDR3nt: TGCGCCAGCAGCCAAAGTCTAGCGGGCAATGAGCAGTTCTTC

v_gene: TRBV7-8
j_gene: TRBJ2-3
d_gene: TRBD2
abundance: once
CDR3aa: CASSFSGRSLAGVVADTQYF
CDR3nt: TGTGCCAGCAGCTTTTCAGGGAGATCACTAGCGGGAGTGGTTGCAGATACGCAGTATTTT

v_gene: TRBV6-5
j_gene: TRBJ2-1
d_gene: NA
abundance: NA
CDR3aa: CASSLGLWNEQFF
CDR3nt: TGTGCCAGCAGCCTGGGGCTGTGGAATGAGCAGTTCTTC

v_gene: TRBV15
j_gene: TRBJ1-4
d_gene: NA
abundance: NA
CDR3aa: CATSRTGQSNEKLFF
CDR3nt: TGTGCCACCAGCAGGACCGGACAGAGTAATGAAAAACTGTTTTTT

v_gene: TRBV7-6
j_gene: TRBJ2-3
d_gene: NA
abundance: NA
CDR3aa: CASSLEGRPTDTQYF
CDR3nt: TGTGCCAGCAGCTTAGAAGGCAGGCCCACAGATACGCAGTATTTT

v_gene: TRBV7-8
j_gene: TRBJ1-2
d_gene: NA
abundance: NA
CDR3aa: CVTHGQFYGYTF
CDR3nt: TGTGTCACGCATGGGCAGTTCTATGGCTACACCTTC

v_gene: TRBV6-1
j_gene: TRBJ1-4
d_gene: TRBD1
abundance: NA
CDR3aa: CASSLTGNNEKLFF
CDR3nt: TGTGCCAGCAGCCTGACAGGGAATAATGAAAAACTGTTTTTT

v_gene: TRBV7-9
j_gene: TRBJ2-7
d_gene: NA
abundance: NA
CDR3aa: CASSLDRGDEQYF
CDR3nt: TGTGCCAGCAGCTTAGATCGGGGAGACGAGCAGTACTTC

v_gene: TRBV27
j_gene: TRBJ2-5
d_gene: NA
abundance: NA
CDR3aa: CASSLTGRPGETQYF
CDR3nt: TGTGCCAGCAGTCTGACAGGACGACCAGGGGAGACCCAGTACTTC

v_gene: TRBV4-3
j_gene: TRBJ2-1
d_gene: NA
abundance: NA
CDR3aa: CASSQNRYNEQFF
CDR3nt: TGCGCCAGCAGCCAAAACCGGTACAATGAGCAGTTCTTC

v_gene: TRBV5-4
j_gene: TRBJ2-7
d_gene: TRBD2
abundance: NA
CDR3aa: CASSVRLAGGPHEQYF
CDR3nt: TGTGCCAGCAGCGTCCGATTAGCGGGAGGGCCCCACGAGCAGTACTTC

v_gene: TRBV19
j_gene: TRBJ2-5
d_gene: NA
abundance: NA
CDR3aa: CASSIGPLQETQYF
CDR3nt: TGTGCCAGTAGTATAGGCCCCCTACAAGAGACCCAGTACTTC

v_gene: TRBV28
j_gene: TRBJ2-2
d_gene: TRBD2
abundance: NA
CDR3aa: CASSPATLAGGPVELFF
CDR3nt: TGTGCCAGCAGTCCCGCCACCCTAGCGGGAGGGCCTGTGGAGCTGTTTTTT

v_gene: TRBV28
j_gene: TRBJ2-7
d_gene: NA
abundance: NA
CDR3aa: CASSLGRRDEQYF
CDR3nt: TGTGCCAGCAGTTTAGGGAGGAGGGACGAGCAGTACTTC

v_gene: TRBV7-9
j_gene: TRBJ1-4
d_gene: NA
abundance: NA
CDR3aa: CASRDRGPNEKLFF
CDR3nt: TGTGCCAGCAGGGACAGAGGTCCTAATGAAAAACTGTTTTTT

v_gene: TRBV15
j_gene: TRBJ1-5
d_gene: NA
abundance: NA
CDR3aa: CATSGHPGLSNQPQHF
CDR3nt: TGTGCCACCAGCGGCCACCCAGGGCTGAGCAATCAGCCCCAGCATTTT